This TCR beta chain was observed in a study of molecular identifiers for immune sequencing clone quantification. The V and J ends lost 3 bases and 2 bases respectively, with 17 bases between them. The CDR3 length is 16 residues. Looked up from germline, CDR1 is LGHNA and CDR2 is YSLEER. In TCRdb, the PCR reads were re-called with MiXCR into one record per CDR3 protein. The table records approximately 590,000 distinct CDR3 sequences, roughly 23% of them present only once. The clonotype comes from a human donor in good health. Some libraries in this study had Jurkat cell RNA spiked in. Sequenced: naive CD8+ T cells from blood, with Jurkat cell RNA spiked in. Subset described: FACS-sorted CD8+CD4-CCR7+CD45RA+ naive T cells. The V and J genes are TRBV4-3 and TRBJ2-7, with D perhaps matching TRBD1 (7 bases). The CDR3 sequence: CASSQGSGGGPYEQYF. The CDR3 DNA reads as TGCGCCAGCAGCCAGGGCTCAGGGGGAGGCCCCTACGAGCAGTACTTC.